Each of the 4 T cell receptor beta chains below was sequenced from the same sample in a study of T-cell memory formation after mild COVID-19 (dated by TCRdb to the early 2020s). The library came from 5' RACE. TCRdb names Illumina NovaSeq 6000 as the instrument used. TCRdb passed the public sequencing reads through fastp at Q25 and MiXCR, retaining productive beta sequences. Rows with one shared CDR3 protein collapse into an entry with the most common genes and DNA. Within this sample are 150,000 or so distinct CDR3 sequences, with less than 40% of them counted one time only. Of the sample, about 12% is held by the ten largest clones. Sequencing was performed on PBMCs or a T cell subset sorted from them (not recorded which). These receptors all come from an adult woman who had mild COVID-19 (a few samples of this study predate the infection). The sample titles of this study are shuffled in the database, so cell type and time point are left out; the donor was told from shared clones.

This clonotype has a single count. This chain links TRBV6-5 with TRBJ2-1, with 11 bases that match TRBD2. The CDR3 has 15 amino acids. CDR1 and CDR2 (germline): MNHEY, SVGAGI. V dropped 0 bases and J dropped 9; count of bases not matched to a gene: 4. CDR3 sequence (DNA): TGTGCCAGCAGTTACTCTCTAGCGGGAGGTGGTGAGCAGTTCTTC. Residues: CASSYSLAGGGEQFF.

This clonotype was seen a few times. The chain uses TRBV5-1 and TRBJ2-2; D not resolved. Germline values: CDR1 SGHRS, CDR2 YFSETQ. This CDR3 comprises 10 residues. V was pared by 9 bases and J by 6 bases, with 6 bases between. CDR3 in DNA: TGCGCCAACGCTTCCGGGGAGCTGTTTTTT. Translating it yields CANASGELFF. The complete variable domain, with remaining parts taken from reference TRBV5-1 and TRBJ2-2, reads KAGVTQTPRYLIKTRGQQVTLSCSPISGHRSVSWYQQTPGQGLQFLFEYFSETQRNKGNFPGRFSGRQFSNSRSEMNVSTLELGDSALYLCANASGELFFGEGSRLTVL.

The V and J genes are TRBV7-8 and TRBJ2-5; TRBD2 matches 14 bases. Germline lookup yields CDR1 SGHVS and CDR2 FQNEAQ. The J segment lost 3 bases and the V segment lost 5 bases, leaving 2 bases of the junction unmatched. There are 15 residues in the CDR3. CDR3 bases: TGTGCCAGCAGCAAGGGACTAGCGGGAGAAGAGACCCAGTACTTC. Translated: CASSKGLAGEETQYF.

This clonotype has a handful of counts. J is TRBJ2-5 and V is TRBV20-1; D is ambiguous. Germline V gene lookup returns CDR1 DFQATT and CDR2 SNEGSKA (reference sequence). CDR3 length: 11 residues. Trimming shortened V by 6 bases and J by 4 bases, and 9 bases separated the two germline ends. CDR3 sequence: CSAPAGETQYF. The CDR3 DNA reads TGCAGTGCGCCAGCAGGAGAGACCCAGTACTTC.